The clone carrying this T cell receptor (beta chain) has ten or more counts. TCRdb processed the RT-PCR reads anew with MiXCR; each CDR3 protein has one entry. The table lists about 680,000 distinct CDR3 sequences, 14% of them singletons, with 3.6% in the top ten. V lost 5 bases to trimming and J lost 2 bases, with 12 bases between them. The CDR3 contains 14 residues. CDR1 and CDR2 from the germline V gene are SQVTM and ANQGSEA. The sample taken for sequencing was memory CD4+ T cells from blood. The chain has TRBV29-1 and TRBJ2-2; D is unclear. The clonotype was recovered from a female donor in good health, serving as a healthy control. This CDR3 reads CSVRPDINTGELFF. CDR3 sequence (DNA): TGCAGCGTTAGGCCAGACATCAACACCGGGGAGCTGTTTTTT.